Below, 28 T cell receptor beta chains from the same sample are listed, as sequenced in a study of graft-versus-host responses after intestinal transplantation. These receptors have no identified antigens. Using immunoSEQ multiplex PCR, the repertoire was profiled, and TCRdb retains in-frame clones only, with some absent. This table has approximately 75,000 clones, 90% appearing once. The source was unstimulated CD8+ T cells sorted from spleen or lymph node cells, collected before transplant. These TCRs come from a human donor who was the organ donor for an intestinal transplant.

The CDR3 spells CASSSTGSNYGYTF. The CDR3 DNA reads as TGTGCCAGCAGTTCGACAGGTTCAAACTATGGCTACACCTTC. The chain joins TRBV27 to TRBJ1-2, with D possibly TRBD1 on 6 matching bases. The CDR3 runs to 14 residues. Trimming pared 4 bases from V and 2 bases from J, leaving 11 bases between. Germline V lookup: CDR1 MNHEY, CDR2 SMNVEV (reference sequence).

The chain couples TRBV29-1 to TRBJ2-1; the D is unclear. This CDR3 has 9 amino acids. The germline gives CDR1 SQVTM, CDR2 ANQGSEA. V was pared by 4 bases and J by 7 bases, with 2 bases between. In DNA form, the CDR3 reads TGCAGCGTTGCAAATGAGCAGTTCTTC. It specifies CSVANEQFF.

This sequence joins TRBV29-1 and TRBJ1-2; 11 nucleotides agree with TRBD1. Germline values: CDR1 SQVTM, CDR2 ANQGSEA. The CDR3 loop spans 15 amino acids. V shed 4 bases and J 3 bases; nucleotides not matched to a gene: 7. The CDR3 DNA follows: TGCAGCGTTGTAACTGGGGACAGGGGGGACTATGGCTACACCTTC. Amino acids: CSVVTGDRGDYGYTF.

Only one count was recorded for this clone. The chain carries TRBV11-2 and TRBJ1-2, with TRBD1 as a possible D gene (5 bases). V lost 2 bases, J lost 8 bases, and 12 bases lay in between. The CDR3 runs 13 residues. Germline CDR1 is SGHAT and CDR2 is FQNNGV. The CDR3 nucleotides read TGTGCCAGCAGCTTAACTGGGGACTTAGGCTACACCTTC. The encoded protein is CASSLTGDLGYTF.

This clone was observed a single time. The rearrangement uses TRBV13 and TRBJ2-1; possibly TRBD2 for D (6 bases). Per the germline V gene, CDR1 is PRHDT and CDR2 is FYEKMQ (reference sequence). The V end lost 5 bases, the J end lost 4 bases, and 9 bases lay between the germline ends. The CDR3 length is 13 residues. CDR3 region: CASSTGTYNEQFF. The CDR3 DNA reads as TGTGCCAGCAGCACCGGGACTTACAATGAGCAGTTCTTC.

The chain carries TRBV7-9 and TRBJ2-3; possible D gene TRBD2, 5 bases. The germline V gene encodes CDR1 SEHNR and CDR2 FQNEAQ (reference sequence). This CDR3 region has 15 residues. V gave up 5 bases and J gave up 4 bases, with 16 bases separating them. The CDR3 sequence is CASSTTGIQADTQYF. As DNA, the CDR3 is TGTGCCAGCAGCACAACCGGGATCCAGGCAGATACGCAGTATTTT.

The sample holds a few counts of this clone. Other DNA sequences in the same sample also yield this CDR3. This sequence joins TRBV4-3 and TRBJ1-1; 9 nucleotides align to TRBD1. In germline, CDR1 is LGHNA, CDR2 YSLEER. V lost 0 bases to trimming and J lost 5 bases; unmatched junction nucleotides: 4. The CDR3 sequence is 15 residues long. CDR3 nucleotides: TGCGCCAGCAGCCAAGAACAGGGGGCTTTTACTGAAGCTTTCTTT. It translates to CASSQEQGAFTEAFF.

The chain's CDR3 is CASRHEQGMNTEAFF. CDR3 DNA sequence: TGTGCCAGCAGACACGAACAGGGCATGAACACTGAAGCTTTCTTT. J is TRBJ1-1 and V is TRBV14; possible D gene TRBD1, 6 bases. This CDR3 spans 15 amino acids. CDR1 is SGHDN and CDR2 is FVKESK in the germline V gene. The V and J ends lost 6 bases and 0 bases respectively, with 14 bases between them.

The chain has TRBV27 and TRBJ1-2; 10 bases fit TRBD1. The CDR3 covers 15 residues. Germline CDR1 is MNHEY and CDR2 is SMNVEV (reference sequence). V lost 6 bases and J lost 6; bases outside the gene matches: 10. This CDR3 reads CASRSRQGARDGYTF. The CDR3 coding sequence is TGTGCCAGCAGGTCGCGACAGGGGGCGAGGGATGGCTACACCTTC.

The chain links TRBV28 to TRBJ2-2, with 8 bases fitting TRBD1. Germline lookup yields CDR1 MDHEN and CDR2 SYDVKM. CDR3 size: 14 residues. Trimming took 5 bases from V and 7 from J; bases not matched to a gene: 6. The CDR3 loop reads CASSQDREIGELFF. Here the CDR3 DNA reads TGTGCCAGCAGTCAGGACAGGGAGATCGGGGAGCTGTTTTTT.

The chain links TRBV5-1 to TRBJ1-2; TRBD1 agrees at 10 bases. Trimming cost V 2 bases and J 5 bases; bases outside gene matches: 9. Per the germline V gene, CDR1 is SGHRS and CDR2 is YFSETQ. The CDR3 totals 16 residues. The CDR3: CASSFETGGGLYGYTF. CDR3 sequence (DNA): TGCGCCAGCAGCTTTGAGACAGGGGGCGGGTTATATGGCTACACCTTC.

This chain joins TRBV4-1 and TRBJ2-3, with D uncertain. Germline CDR1 MGHRA, CDR2 YSYEKL. The CDR3 is made up of 15 amino acids. Between the trimmed V and J ends, which lost 0 bases and 6 bases, there was a span of 13 bases. The DNA of the CDR3 is TGCGCCAGCAGCCAAGATGTGACTGGTCGGGATACGCAGTATTTT. Translation: CASSQDVTGRDTQYF.

The chain combines TRBV11-3 with TRBJ2-1; D is possibly TRBD2 (5 bases). Germline V gives CDR1 SGHNT, CDR2 YENEEA. V lost 5 bases to trimming and J lost 2 bases, with 10 bases between them. The CDR3 runs to 14 residues. CDR3 sequence: CASSPGITYNEQFF. The CDR3 DNA follows: TGTGCCAGCAGCCCCGGGATCACCTACAATGAGCAGTTCTTC.

The chain links TRBV2 to TRBJ2-2; weak D call: TRBD2 (6 bases). Trimming removed 8 bases from V and 1 base from J, with 23 bases in between. Germline CDR1 and CDR2: SNHLY and FYNNEI. CDR3 length: 18 amino acids. CDR3 sequence: CASSRTGELARNTGELFF. In DNA, the CDR3 is TGTGCCAGCTCCAGAACGGGGGAGCTAGCGAGGAACACCGGGGAGCTGTTTTTT.

The chain carries TRBV15 and TRBJ2-7, with a tentative D call TRBD1 (6 bases). V gave up 5 bases and J gave up 0 bases, with 11 bases separating them. This CDR3 is built from 14 residues. The germline gives CDR1 LNHNV, CDR2 YYDKDF (reference sequence). The CDR3 loop is CATSQDSSSYEQYV. The DNA of the CDR3 is TGTGCCACCAGCCAGGACAGCAGCTCCTACGAGCAGTACGTC.

The rearrangement uses TRBV7-8 and TRBJ2-5; 8 bases are a match to TRBD2. Germline V gene sequence: CDR1 SGHVS, CDR2 FQNEAQ. Unmatched junction bases numbered 13, after V lost 3 bases and J lost 1 base. The CDR3 covers 18 residues. CDR3 loop: CASSLDPGGGSLQETQYF. The CDR3 bases are TGTGCCAGCAGCTTGGACCCGGGGGGGGGATCCCTCCAAGAGACCCAGTACTTC.

This chain connects TRBV27 to TRBJ1-6; D is undetermined. The CDR3 runs to 18 residues. CDR1 is MNHEY and CDR2 is SMNVEV in the germline V gene (reference sequence). V dropped 5 bases and J dropped 7 bases, with 24 bases sitting between them. The CDR3 region has the DNA TGTGCCAGCAGTCCCCCTCGGCTAGCTTCGGAGCTAAATTCACCCCTCCACTTT. Protein: CASSPPRLASELNSPLHF.

The V gene is TRBV9, the J gene TRBJ1-1; weak D call: TRBD1 (6 bases). CDR1 SGDLS and CDR2 YYNGEE come from the germline V gene. The CDR3 sequence is 17 residues long. Trimming cost V 4 bases and J 0 bases, with 19 bases left between them. CDR3 DNA sequence: TGTGCCAGCAGCACTTCCAGGGGTTGGGCGTTGAACACTGAAGCTTTCTTT. This encodes CASSTSRGWALNTEAFF.

The genes are TRBV2 and TRBJ2-1; the D gene is possibly TRBD2 (6 bases). CDR1 is SNHLY and CDR2 is FYNNEI in the germline V gene. V was cut by 7 bases and J by 4 bases, with 11 bases left in between. The CDR3 has 13 amino acids. The CDR3 sequence is CASIGEEYNEQFF. CDR3 coding DNA: TGTGCCAGCATCGGGGAGGAGTACAATGAGCAGTTCTTC.

This sequence joins TRBV28 and TRBJ2-6; 7 nucleotides match TRBD2. J lost 0 bases, V lost 7 bases, and 6 bases had no gene match. CDR3 length equals 16 residues. The germline gives CDR1 MDHEN, CDR2 SYDVKM. CDR3 sequence (DNA): TGTGCCAGCACCGGGGGGAGGGTCTCTGGGGCCAACGTCCTGACTTTC. This gives the protein CASTGGRVSGANVLTF.

The chain carries TRBV28 and TRBJ1-5, with 11 bases identical to TRBD1. Germline CDR1 reads MDHEN; CDR2 reads SYDVKM. CDR3 size: 15 residues. V lost 6 bases, J lost 6 bases, and 7 bases stayed unmatched. CDR3 in DNA: TGTGCCAGCAGCTCGGGACAGGGGGAGAGTCAGCCCCAGCATTTT. Encoded protein: CASSSGQGESQPQHF.

This clone occurred once. V usage is TRBV9 and J usage is TRBJ1-1; D not certain. The length of the CDR3 is 15 residues. Trimming pared 3 bases from V and 5 bases from J, leaving 17 bases between. CDR1 SGDLS and CDR2 YYNGEE come from the germline V gene. CDR3: CASSALKAGGTEAFF. In DNA, the CDR3 is TGTGCCAGCAGCGCCTTGAAGGCAGGAGGAACTGAAGCTTTCTTT.

The J gene is TRBJ1-2, the V gene TRBV4-1; TRBD1 agrees at 9 bases. This CDR3 comprises 16 residues. Germline trimming cut 1 base from V and 7 bases from J; bases unmatched to any gene: 10. CDR1 is MGHRA, CDR2 YSYEKL, per germline. The CDR3 is CASSQGSPDRGGGYTF. The CDR3 coding sequence is TGCGCCAGCAGCCAAGGGAGCCCGGACAGGGGAGGTGGCTACACCTTC.

V and J are TRBV5-1 and TRBJ2-5, with D possibly TRBD2 on 6 matching bases. V was cut by 0 bases and J by 1 base, with 10 bases left in between. The CDR3 runs 15 residues. Germline V gives CDR1 SGHRS, CDR2 YFSETQ. DNA of the CDR3: TGCGCCAGCAGCTTGGCGGCGGGGCGCCAAGAGACCCAGTACTTC. Its protein product is CASSLAAGRQETQYF.

The V gene is TRBV15, the J gene TRBJ2-2; 7 bases are a match to TRBD2. CDR3 size: 14 residues. Germline-derived CDR1 and CDR2 are LNHNV and YYDKDF (reference sequence). V lost 5 bases, J lost 6 bases, and 6 bases stayed unmatched. The CDR3 DNA reads TGTGCCACCAGCCCGGCGGGGGAGGCCGGGGAGCTGTTTTTT. Protein sequence: CATSPAGEAGELFF.

V is TRBV14 and J is TRBJ1-1; 8 bases map to TRBD1. From germline, CDR1 is SGHDN and CDR2 FVKESK. V lost 6 bases and J lost 6; bases outside the gene matches: 6. CDR3 length equals 13 residues. The CDR3 here is CASRPGDRPEAFF. The CDR3 DNA follows: TGTGCCAGCAGACCGGGGGACAGGCCTGAAGCTTTCTTT.

This clone showed up just a few times. The chain uses TRBV18 and TRBJ2-5; possibly TRBD2 for D (6 bases). Trimming removed 8 bases from V and 5 bases from J, with 12 bases in between. Per germline, CDR1 KGHSH and CDR2 LQKENI. There are 12 residues in the CDR3. CDR3 region: CASHIGGETQYF. The CDR3 bases are TGTGCCAGCCATATCGGGGGTGAGACCCAGTACTTC.

The chain is built from TRBV2 and TRBJ1-5, with D possibly being TRBD1 (5 bases). V was trimmed by 7 bases and J by 4 bases, leaving 11 bases between them. The CDR3 runs to 13 residues. Germline CDR1 and CDR2: SNHLY and FYNNEI. The CDR3 reads CASTGFLNQPQHF. CDR3 nucleotide sequence: TGTGCCAGCACAGGGTTCCTAAATCAGCCCCAGCATTTT.